A selection of T cell receptor beta chains follows, all from one sample in a study of blood T cell repertoires in COVID-19. Generated by immunoSEQ multiplex PCR, the TCRdb table keeps only in-frame clones and is missing some. This sample yields roughly 140,000 clones, of which roughly 87% are seen a single time; less than 2% belongs to the top ten. Sequencing was done on a sample of peripheral blood. The receptors derive from a man between 70 and 80 years old with acute or convalescent COVID-19. Each CDR3 is given with its conserved first and last residue. D genes are given only for firm matches. Size is stated for part of the rows, as once, few or many counts, or as a class when the clone is expanded.

V gene	D gene	J gene	clone size	CDR3 protein	CDR3 DNA
TRBV6-1	TRBD1	TRBJ1-2	.	CASSEGTGGAYGYTF	TGTGCCAGCAGTGAGGGGACAGGGGGCGCCTATGGCTACACCTTC
TRBV5-1	.	TRBJ1-2	.	CASRQDGGRRGYTF	TGCGCCAGCAGACAAGACGGGGGGCGCCGGGGCTACACCTTC
TRBV7-8	.	TRBJ2-1	.	CASSLVEGTYNEQFF	TGTGCCAGCAGCTTAGTAGAGGGCACCTACAATGAGCAGTTCTTC
TRBV6-5	TRBD1	TRBJ2-7	.	CASGWGQGYEQYF	TGTGCCAGCGGATGGGGACAGGGCTACGAGCAGTACTTC
TRBV19	.	TRBJ1-2	.	CASSIDLGRALGYTF	TGTGCCAGTAGTATAGATCTGGGCAGGGCCCTTGGCTACACCTTC
TRBV21-1	.	TRBJ1-4	once	CASTRSYNEKLFF	TGTGCCAGCACTCGGTCCTATAATGAAAAACTGTTTTTT
TRBV6-5	.	TRBJ1-4	.	CATRTVTTNEKLFF	TGTGCCACCAGGACAGTAACAACTAATGAAAAACTGTTTTTT
TRBV19	TRBD2	TRBJ2-1	.	CASSGGAKDAYNEQFF	TGTGCCAGTAGCGGGGGGGCTAAAGACGCCTACAATGAGCAGTTCTTC
TRBV29-1	TRBD2	TRBJ2-1	once	CSVEELAGGPNEQFF	TGCAGCGTTGAGGAGCTAGCGGGAGGGCCGAATGAGCAGTTCTTC
TRBV5-1	.	TRBJ1-5	.	CASSLAGWSNQPQHF	TGCGCCAGCAGCTTGGCAGGGTGGAGCAATCAGCCCCAGCATTTT
TRBV5-1	.	TRBJ1-2	.	CASSLGAGLGQGYTF	TGCGCCAGCAGCTTGGGGGCCGGTCTGGGTCAGGGCTACACCTTC
TRBV5-1	TRBD1	TRBJ2-5	.	CASSKRTGPAETQYF	TGCGCCAGCAGCAAAAGGACAGGGCCGGCGGAGACCCAGTACTTC
TRBV3-1/TRBV3-2	TRBD2	TRBJ2-2	once	CASSQGGSGGINTGELFF	TGTGCCAGCAGCCAAGGAGGTAGCGGGGGGATTAACACCGGGGAGCTGTTTTTT